This TCR beta chain was sequenced in a study of shared clonotypes between healthy human individuals. Overall study context: Three plates were used per donor for CD4 naive, three for CD4 memory, two for CD8 naive and one for CD8 memory. Study findings and constraints: Clonotypes shared by all four sorted-subset donors had higher generation probabilities than non-shared clonotypes.

This clone appeared a single time. Its antigen is as yet unknown. Several immunoSEQ plates held equal portions of the genomic DNA taken from each subset. The protocol was immunoSEQ multiplex PCR, while the TCRdb copy is restricted to in-frame clones and leaves out a portion. The repertoire holds 780,000 or so clones, around 77% seen once, with about 1.8% in the top ten. The junction had 14 bases not matched to a gene; V was cut back by 7 bases and J by 6 bases. Looked up from germline, CDR1 is LNHDA and CDR2 is SQIVND (reference sequence). This CDR3 has 15 amino acids. Division of CD4+ cells produced a CD45RA+ naive subset and a CD45RA-negative memory subset.

The chain combines TRBV19 with TRBJ2-7, with 8 bases lining up with TRBD1. The clonotype originates from a woman under 40 in good health. Sample: memory CD4+ T cells sorted from blood. Stated subset: CD45RA-negative fraction. The CDR3 DNA reads TGTGCCAGTAATGGACAGGGAGTCGGCATAGGCGAGCAGTACTTC. This gives the protein CASNGQGVGIGEQYF.